This entry is about one T cell receptor beta chain. The antigen it binds to is not known. No clone much larger than this one lies a single base away; base qualities are absent. After removal of 4 bases from V and 8 bases from J, the junction retains 12 bases not matched to a gene. CDR1 and CDR2, per the germline V gene (reference sequence), are DFQATT and SNEGSKA. The CDR3 runs 14 residues from the cysteine to the phenylalanine. CDR3 DNA only is kept here, 42 bases in frame from base 1. This sample was taken from a study of T cells in Graves' hyperthyroidism and ophthalmopathy (dated by TCRdb to about 2019). Notes on the research overall: Peripheral blood samples were taken at the time of initial diagnosis, prior to any treatment. A discovery cohort of roughly 100 patients, 43 with Graves' ophthalmopathy and about 58 with stable Graves' hyperthyroidism, was used to find distinguishing TCR V-J signatures. Prospective prediction of ophthalmopathy was tested in an independent validation cohort of 18 to 20 hyperthyroidism patients and some 17 patients who later progressed to ophthalmopathy. For training and testing, the 95 to 100 patients in the discovery cohort were randomly divided in a 7:3 ratio. In addition, the study compared T-cell repertoires in thyroid tissue and in blood from roughly six Graves' hyperthyroidism patients. Once sampling was done, hyperthyroidism patients were given methimazole at a starting dose of 30 mg daily, whereas ophthalmopathy patients were given high-dose intravenous methylprednisolone. The paper reports TCR Vbeta CDR3 sequencing of roughly 140 peripheral blood samples: over 40 ophthalmopathy, fewer than 85 hyperthyroidism and approximately 17 progressor patients.

Overall study results and their limits: Most expanded thyroid clonotypes (frequency above 0.001) were also detected in blood, a finding suggesting that blood repertoires may reflect thyroid immune responses. No statistical method was used to fix the sample size in advance, and group allocation was not hidden from the investigators. A model built on a 13 V-J signature distinguished ophthalmopathy from stable hyperthyroidism, reaching 87.88% sensitivity and under 84% specificity in cross-validation and 80%/75% in testing. During validation, the model predicted progression to ophthalmopathy a median of around 7 months ahead of onset, with almost 71% sensitivity and about 75% specificity.

Ophthalmopathy patients had moderately to severely active disease, with a Clinical Activity Score of 3 or more, a NOSPECS grade of 4 or more, and a disease duration of less than 3 months. The study excluded patients with uncontrolled infections, other autoimmune diseases, pregnancy or lactation. Diagnoses relied on clinical symptoms, serum thyroxine and TRAb, thyroid ultrasound and orbital computed tomography. PBMCs were separated from over 9 ml of fresh peripheral blood using Ficoll-Paque density gradient centrifugation. Total RNA was extracted with Trizol reagent, and quality was checked on an Agilent 2100 Bioanalyzer. The TCR beta CDR3 regions were amplified from RNA transcripts. For the first round of RT-PCR on the TCR CDR3, the HTBI primer set was used together with the Qiagen OneStep RT-PCR kit. A second multiplex PCR round built the libraries, followed by size selection and purification. Libraries were sequenced paired-end with 100 bp reads on an Illumina HiSeq2000. The original pipeline was this. SOAPnuke was used to process the raw data, removing reads that contained adapters or uncalled bases, had a mean Phred below 15, or lacked an exact match to the constant primer or identifier. COPE v1.2.5 was used to merge the high-quality paired reads, and each unique nucleotide sequence was defined as a clonotype. MiTCR v1.1 was used to align the clonotypes against IMGT TRBV, TRBD and TRBJ reference segments. The analysis included only V-J combinations with a frequency above 0.0001, which together covered 99% to 99.2% of the repertoires. A TCS score was defined as the ratio of F50 (clonal expansion) to E x V (chaos), with BLOSUM62-based TCRdist applied between CDR3 peptides within each V-J. Welch's t-statistics and random forest reduced fewer than 550 V-J features to around 14, which were used in a naive Bayes classifier (R e1071). TCRdb itself trimmed the public reads at Q25 with fastp, ran MiXCR and retained productive beta chains. Every distinct CDR3 protein forms one entry, paired with its most common genes and DNA. TCRdb assigned the V and J calls; the authors' analysis was not used. Within this sample are 490,000 or so distinct CDR3 sequences, with 20% to 25% of them counted one time only. 49% of the sample goes to the ten largest clones.

The sequence is built from TRBV20-1 and TRBJ2-7, with 9 bases matching TRBD1. Material: blood. This clonotype was sampled from a woman in her 70s with Graves' ophthalmopathy. The nucleotide sequence reads as follows: TGCAGTGCTAAACCGGGACAGGGACCCATAAAGCAGTACTTC. Its coded protein is CSAKPGQGPIKQYF.